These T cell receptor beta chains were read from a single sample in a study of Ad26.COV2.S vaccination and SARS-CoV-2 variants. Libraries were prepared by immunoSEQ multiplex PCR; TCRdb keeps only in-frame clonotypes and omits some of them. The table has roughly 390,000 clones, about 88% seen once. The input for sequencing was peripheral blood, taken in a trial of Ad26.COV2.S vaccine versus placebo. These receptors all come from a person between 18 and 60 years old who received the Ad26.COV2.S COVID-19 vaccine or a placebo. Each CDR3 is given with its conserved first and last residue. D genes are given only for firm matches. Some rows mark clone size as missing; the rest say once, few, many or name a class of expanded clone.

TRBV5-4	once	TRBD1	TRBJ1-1	CASSTGVNTEAFF	TGTGCCAGCAGTACAGGGGTTAACACTGAAGCTTTCTTT
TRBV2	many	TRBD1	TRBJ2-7	CASSRDSYEQYF	TGTGCCAGCAGTAGGGACAGCTACGAGCAGTACTTC
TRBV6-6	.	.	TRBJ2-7	CASKVGATSYEQYF	TGTGCCAGCAAAGTAGGCGCCACCTCCTACGAGCAGTACTTC
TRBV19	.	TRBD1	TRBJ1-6	CASRTGNYNSPLHF	TGTGCCAGTCGGACAGGGAACTATAATTCACCCCTCCACTTT
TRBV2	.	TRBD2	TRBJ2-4	CASSDGTSGGGYIQYF	TGTGCCAGCAGCGACGGGACTAGCGGGGGAGGTTACATTCAGTACTTC
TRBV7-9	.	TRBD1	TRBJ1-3	CASSSPGQRFSGNTIYF	TGTGCCAGCAGCTCACCGGGACAGAGGTTTTCTGGAAACACCATATATTTT
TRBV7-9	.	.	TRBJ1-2	CASSLILGFYGYTF	TGTGCCAGCAGCTTAATTCTGGGGTTTTATGGCTACACCTTC
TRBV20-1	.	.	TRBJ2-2	CSATLTGELFF	TGCAGTGCTACTCTCACCGGGGAGCTGTTTTTT
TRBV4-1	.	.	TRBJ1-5	CASSRTPDSNQPQHF	TGCGCCAGCAGCCGGACACCTGATAGCAATCAGCCCCAGCATTTT
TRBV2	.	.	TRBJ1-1	CASSVQGNTEAFF	TGTGCCAGCAGTGTACAGGGGAACACTGAAGCTTTCTTT
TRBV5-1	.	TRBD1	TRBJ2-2	CASSLGTGANTGELFF	TGCGCCAGCAGCCTAGGGACAGGGGCGAACACCGGGGAGCTGTTTTTT
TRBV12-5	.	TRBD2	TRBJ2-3	CASGLTRLAGGADTQYF	TGTGCTAGTGGTTTGACCCGACTAGCGGGGGGTGCAGATACGCAGTATTTT
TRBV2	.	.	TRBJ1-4	CASSYGGNEKLFF	TGTGCCAGCAGTTACGGGGGGAATGAAAAACTGTTTTTT
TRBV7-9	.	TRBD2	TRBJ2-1	CASSLGGGPNEQFF	TGTGCCAGCAGCTTAGGCGGGGGGCCCAATGAGCAGTTCTTC
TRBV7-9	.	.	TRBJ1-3	CASSSRDGGRIRNTIYF	TGTGCCAGCAGCTCGAGGGACGGAGGGCGGATTAGAAACACCATATATTTT
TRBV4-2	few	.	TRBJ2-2	CASSQEIEAGELFF	TGTGCCAGCAGCCAAGAGATCGAGGCCGGGGAGCTGTTTTTT
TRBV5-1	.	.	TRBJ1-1	CASSLDRDGFDTEAFF	TGCGCCAGCAGCTTGGACAGGGACGGGTTTGACACTGAAGCTTTCTTT
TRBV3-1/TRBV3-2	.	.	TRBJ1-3	CASSQQGSGNTIYF	TGTGCCAGCAGCCAGCAGGGATCCGGAAACACCATATATTTT
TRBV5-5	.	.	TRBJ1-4	CASSSDQGLEKLFF	TGTGCCAGCAGCTCGGATCAGGGACTAGAAAAACTGTTTTTT
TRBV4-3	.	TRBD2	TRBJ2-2	CASSQEALAGETNTGELFF	TGCGCCAGCAGCCAAGAGGCGCTAGCGGGGGAAACGAACACCGGGGAGCTGTTTTTT
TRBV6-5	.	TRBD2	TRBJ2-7	CASGLAGATYEQYF	TGTGCCAGCGGACTAGCGGGGGCCACCTACGAGCAGTACTTC
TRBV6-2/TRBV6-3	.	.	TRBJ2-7	CASSYLATYEQYF	TGTGCCAGCAGTTACCTAGCAACCTACGAGCAGTACTTC
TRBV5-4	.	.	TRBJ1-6	CASSSGTDSYNSPLHF	TGTGCCAGCAGCTCCGGGACCGATTCCTATAATTCACCCCTCCACTTT
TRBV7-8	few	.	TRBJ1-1	CASSFGRGPDTEAFF	TGTGCCAGCAGCTTTGGTAGGGGCCCGGACACTGAAGCTTTCTTT
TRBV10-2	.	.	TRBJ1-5	CASSEGLSYSNQPQHF	TGCGCCAGCAGTGAGGGCCTTTCCTATAGCAATCAGCCCCAGCATTTT
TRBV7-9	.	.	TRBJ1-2	CASSPTVGYGYTF	TGTGCCAGCAGCCCAACAGTAGGCTATGGCTACACCTTC
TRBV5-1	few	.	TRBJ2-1	CASSLHLDLGDEQFF	TGCGCCAGCAGCTTGCATCTGGATCTGGGCGATGAGCAGTTCTTC
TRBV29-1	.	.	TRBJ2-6	CSVWSRGANVLTF	TGCAGCGTCTGGAGCCGTGGGGCCAACGTCCTGACTTTC
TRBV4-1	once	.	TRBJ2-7	CASSQESSSDSYEQYF	TGCGCCAGCAGCCAAGAAAGTTCTAGCGACTCCTACGAGCAGTACTTC
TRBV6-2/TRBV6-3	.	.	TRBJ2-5	CASSEGETQYF	TGTGCCAGCAGTGAGGGGGAGACCCAGTACTTC
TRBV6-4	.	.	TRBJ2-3	CASSQTATDTQYF	TGTGCCAGCAGCCAGACAGCCACAGATACGCAGTATTTT
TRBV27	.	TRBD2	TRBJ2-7	CASSLAGGYEQYF	TGTGCCAGCAGTTTAGCGGGGGGCTACGAGCAGTACTTC
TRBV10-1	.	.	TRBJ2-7	CASSPGLGQNEQYF	TGCGCCAGCAGTCCAGGGTTGGGGCAGAACGAGCAGTACTTC
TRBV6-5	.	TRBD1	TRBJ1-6	CASLPPGTGNSPLHF	TGTGCCAGCTTGCCTCCCGGGACAGGGAATTCACCCCTCCACTTT
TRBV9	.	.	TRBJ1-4	CASSPIGQGGFLSEKLFF	TGTGCCAGCAGCCCTATCGGGCAGGGAGGGTTCCTTTCGGAAAAACTGTTTTTT
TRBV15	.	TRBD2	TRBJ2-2	CATSTLAGGAGELFF	TGTGCCACCAGCACCCTAGCGGGGGGGGCCGGGGAGCTGTTTTTT
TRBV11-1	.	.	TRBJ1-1	CASSLLERTEAFF	TGTGCCAGCAGCTTATTAGAGAGGACTGAAGCTTTCTTT
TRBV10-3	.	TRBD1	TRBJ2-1	CAISDNTDDRAGLYNEQFF	TGTGCCATCAGTGATAATACAGACGACAGGGCGGGCCTATACAATGAGCAGTTCTTC
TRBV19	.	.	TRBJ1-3	CASNSPNGGGISGNTIYF	TGTGCCAGTAATTCACCAAATGGAGGGGGGATCTCTGGAAACACCATATATTTT
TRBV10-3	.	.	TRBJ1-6	CAITAGRDNSPLHF	TGTGCCATCACCGCGGGACGGGATAATTCACCCCTCCACTTT
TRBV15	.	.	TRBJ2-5	CATSRAGAETQYF	TGTGCCACCAGCAGAGCGGGGGCCGAGACCCAGTACTTC
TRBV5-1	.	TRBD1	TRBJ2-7	CASSTQGETHEQYF	TGCGCCAGCAGCACACAGGGGGAAACTCACGAGCAGTACTTC
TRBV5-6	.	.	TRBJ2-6	CASSLAGVLTVLTF	TGTGCCAGCAGCTTGGCTGGAGTTCTCACCGTCCTGACTTTC
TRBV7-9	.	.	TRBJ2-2	CASSFLTGRTGELFF	TGTGCCAGCAGCTTCCTTACAGGGCGCACCGGGGAGCTGTTTTTT
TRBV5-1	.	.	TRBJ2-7	CASSQDRGEQYF	TGCGCCAGCAGCCAGGACCGGGGCGAGCAGTACTTC
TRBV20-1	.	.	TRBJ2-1	CSASLGASEQFF	TGCAGTGCTAGTCTCGGGGCCAGTGAGCAGTTCTTC
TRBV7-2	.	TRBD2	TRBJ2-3	CASSPSGRGLGTDTQYF	TGTGCCAGCAGCCCCTCGGGGCGGGGGTTAGGTACAGATACGCAGTATTTT
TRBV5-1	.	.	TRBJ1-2	CASSLSPTADWYGYTF	TGCGCCAGCAGCTTGAGCCCCACCGCGGACTGGTATGGCTACACCTTC
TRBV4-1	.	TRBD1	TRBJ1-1	CASSRRQGMNTEAFF	TGCGCCAGCAGCCGACGACAGGGGATGAACACTGAAGCTTTCTTT
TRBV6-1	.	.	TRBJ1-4	CASSEVWAGLSTNEKLFF	TGTGCCAGCAGTGAAGTATGGGCAGGGCTCTCAACTAATGAAAAACTGTTTTTT
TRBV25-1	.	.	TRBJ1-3	CASSELSGLGNTIYF	TGTGCCAGCAGTGAATTATCCGGGTTAGGAAACACCATATATTTT
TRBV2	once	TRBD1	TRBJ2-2	CASSERAGGVTGELFF	TGTGCCAGCAGTGAACGGGCAGGGGGCGTCACCGGGGAGCTGTTTTTT
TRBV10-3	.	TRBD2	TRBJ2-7	CAISREGIYEQYF	TGTGCCATCAGTAGGGAGGGAATCTACGAGCAGTACTTC
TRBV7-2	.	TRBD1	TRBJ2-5	CASSSTGGGETQYF	TGTGCCAGCAGCTCAACAGGGGGCGGGGAGACCCAGTACTTC
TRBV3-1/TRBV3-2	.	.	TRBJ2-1	CASSPRPYNEQFF	TGTGCCAGCAGCCCCCGACCGTACAATGAGCAGTTCTTC
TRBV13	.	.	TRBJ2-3	CASSSQTSSDTQYF	TGTGCCAGCAGCTCGCAGACTAGTTCAGATACGCAGTATTTT
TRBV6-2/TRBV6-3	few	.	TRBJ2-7	CASSPGLSREQYF	TGTGCCAGCAGTCCGGGCCTGTCCCGTGAGCAGTACTTC
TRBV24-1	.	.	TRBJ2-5	CATSEGGRETQYF	TGTGCCACCAGTGAAGGGGGACGAGAGACCCAGTACTTC
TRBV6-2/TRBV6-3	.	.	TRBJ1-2	CASSYSVILDGYTF	TGTGCCAGCAGTTACTCCGTGATCCTCGATGGCTACACCTTC